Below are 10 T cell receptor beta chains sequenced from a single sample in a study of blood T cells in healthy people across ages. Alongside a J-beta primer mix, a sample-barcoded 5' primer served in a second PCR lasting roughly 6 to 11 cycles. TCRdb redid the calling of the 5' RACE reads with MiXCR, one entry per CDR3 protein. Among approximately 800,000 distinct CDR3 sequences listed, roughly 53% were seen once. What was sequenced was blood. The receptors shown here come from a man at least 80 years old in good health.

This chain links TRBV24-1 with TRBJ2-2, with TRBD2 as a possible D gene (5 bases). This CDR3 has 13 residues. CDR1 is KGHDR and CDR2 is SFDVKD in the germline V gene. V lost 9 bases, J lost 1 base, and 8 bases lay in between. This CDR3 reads CATLGLNTGELFF. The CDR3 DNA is TGTGCCACCCTCGGACTGAACACCGGGGAGCTGTTTTTT.

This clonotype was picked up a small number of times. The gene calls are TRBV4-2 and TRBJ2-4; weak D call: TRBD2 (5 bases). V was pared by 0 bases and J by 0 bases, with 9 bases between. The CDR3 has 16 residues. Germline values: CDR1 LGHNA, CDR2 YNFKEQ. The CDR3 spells CASSQDLSGAKNIQYF. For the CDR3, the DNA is TGTGCCAGCAGCCAAGATCTCAGCGGAGCCAAAAACATTCAGTACTTC.

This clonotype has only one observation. The CDR3 nucleotides are TGTGCCAGCTCACCGCTACCCGGGACAGGGTTATCCTACGAGCAGTACTTC. Protein: CASSPLPGTGLSYEQYF. The chain carries TRBV18 and TRBJ2-5, with TRBD1 identical over 9 bases. The end of the DNA aligns better with TRBJ2-7, so the J call may be wrong. The CDR3 is made up of 17 amino acids. The V gene's germline CDR1 is KGHSH and CDR2 LQKENI.

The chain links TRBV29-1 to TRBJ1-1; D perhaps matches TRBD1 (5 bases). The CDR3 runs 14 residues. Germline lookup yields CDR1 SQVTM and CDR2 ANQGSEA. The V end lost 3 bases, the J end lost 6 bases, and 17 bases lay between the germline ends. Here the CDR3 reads CSVEGGGVNSEAFF. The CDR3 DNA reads TGCAGCGTTGAGGGGGGTGGGGTAAATTCTGAAGCTTTCTTT.

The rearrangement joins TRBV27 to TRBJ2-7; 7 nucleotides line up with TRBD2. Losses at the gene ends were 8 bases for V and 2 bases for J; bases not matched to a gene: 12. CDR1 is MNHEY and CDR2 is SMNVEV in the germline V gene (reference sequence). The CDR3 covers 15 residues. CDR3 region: CASGSPREVPYEQYF. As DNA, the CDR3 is TGTGCCAGCGGGTCCCCTCGGGAGGTACCCTACGAGCAGTACTTC.

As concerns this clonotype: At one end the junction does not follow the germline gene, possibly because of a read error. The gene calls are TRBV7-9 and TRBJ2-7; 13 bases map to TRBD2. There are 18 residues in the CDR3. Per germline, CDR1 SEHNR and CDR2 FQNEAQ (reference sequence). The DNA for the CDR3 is TGTGCCGGCAGCCTTACCCGACTAGCGGGAGGTTCGATTTACGAGCAGTACTTC. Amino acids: CAGSLTRLAGGSIYEQYF.

The CDR3 is CSATKRDRGSGEQFF. The CDR3 coding sequence is TGCAGTGCTACCAAAAGGGACAGGGGCAGCGGTGAGCAGTTCTTC. This chain connects TRBV20-1 to TRBJ2-1; 10 bases align to TRBD1. The CDR3 is 15 residues long. Germline V lookup: CDR1 DFQATT, CDR2 SNEGSKA (reference sequence). V lost 4 bases, J lost 9 bases, and 12 bases stayed unmatched.

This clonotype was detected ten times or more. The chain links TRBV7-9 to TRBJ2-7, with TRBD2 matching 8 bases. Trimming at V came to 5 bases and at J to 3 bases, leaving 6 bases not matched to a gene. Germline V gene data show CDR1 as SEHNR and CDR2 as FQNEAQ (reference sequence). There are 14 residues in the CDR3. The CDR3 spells CASSRPGTSYEQYF. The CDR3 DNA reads TGTGCCAGCAGCCGCCCCGGGACTAGCTACGAGCAGTACTTC.

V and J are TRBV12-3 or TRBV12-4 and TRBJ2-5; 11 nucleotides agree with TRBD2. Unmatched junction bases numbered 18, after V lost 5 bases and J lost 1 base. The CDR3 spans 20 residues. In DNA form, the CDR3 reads TGTGCCAGCAGTCAGACCCCCGGGACTAGCGGATTATGGGGCCAAGAGACCCAGTACTTC. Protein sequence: CASSQTPGTSGLWGQETQYF.

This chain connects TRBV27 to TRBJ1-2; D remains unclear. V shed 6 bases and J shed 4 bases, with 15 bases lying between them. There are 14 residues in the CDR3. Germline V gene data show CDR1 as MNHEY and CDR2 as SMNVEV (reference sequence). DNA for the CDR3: TGTGCCAGCAGCACAGACGGCCAGTTCTATGGCTACACCTTC. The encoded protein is CASSTDGQFYGYTF.